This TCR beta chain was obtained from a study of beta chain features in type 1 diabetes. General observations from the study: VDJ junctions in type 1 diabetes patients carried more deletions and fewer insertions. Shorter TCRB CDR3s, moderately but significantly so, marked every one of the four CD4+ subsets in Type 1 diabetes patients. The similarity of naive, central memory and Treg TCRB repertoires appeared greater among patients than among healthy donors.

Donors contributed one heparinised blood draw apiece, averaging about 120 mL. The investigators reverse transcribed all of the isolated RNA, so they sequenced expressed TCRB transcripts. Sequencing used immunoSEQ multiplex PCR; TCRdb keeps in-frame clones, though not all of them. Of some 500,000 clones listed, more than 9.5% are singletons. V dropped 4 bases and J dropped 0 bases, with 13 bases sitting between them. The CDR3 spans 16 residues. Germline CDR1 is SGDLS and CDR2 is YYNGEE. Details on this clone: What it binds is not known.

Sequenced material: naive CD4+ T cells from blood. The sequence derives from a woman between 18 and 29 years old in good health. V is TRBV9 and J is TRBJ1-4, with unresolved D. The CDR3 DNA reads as TGTGCCAGCAGCCTCGGCGGGATCGCAACTAATGAAAAACTGTTTTTT. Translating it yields CASSLGGIATNEKLFF.